The next 27 T cell receptor beta chains were all read from a single sample in a study of blood T cell repertoires in COVID-19. The repertoire was sequenced with immunoSEQ multiplex PCR; TCRdb's copy has only in-frame clones and lacks some. Among roughly 200,000 clones, 80% to 85% were seen once, and the ten largest hold roughly 3.2%. Sequenced material: PBMCs or T cells enriched from blood (not recorded which). The receptors were sampled from a woman aged 25-40 years who had been exposed to COVID-19.

This chain uses TRBV29-1 with TRBJ1-4; D is unresolved. Germline V gene sequence: CDR1 SQVTM, CDR2 ANQGSEA. The V end lost 5 bases, the J end lost 4 bases, and 8 bases lay between the germline ends. This CDR3 spans 12 amino acids. The CDR3 loop reads CSVSQNNEKLFF. CDR3 bases: TGCAGCGTTTCACAGAATAATGAAAAACTGTTTTTT.

The CDR3 coding sequence is TGTGCCAGCCGAAGCCGGGGGGGTCCCCAGCATTTT. The encoded protein is CASRSRGGPQHF. The chain recombines TRBV25-1 with TRBJ1-5, with D possibly TRBD1 on 5 matching bases. CDR3 length: 12 residues. V was trimmed by 8 bases and J by 10 bases, leaving 15 bases between them. Germline V gene lookup returns CDR1 MGHDK and CDR2 SYGVNS.

The rearrangement joins TRBV7-2 to TRBJ2-7; 7 bases match TRBD1. Germline loops: CDR1 SGHTA, CDR2 FQGNSA. The CDR3 covers 16 residues. V shed 5 bases and J 5 bases; nucleotides not matched to a gene: 15. CDR3 sequence: CASSPRGTALIDEQYF. In DNA, the CDR3 is TGTGCCAGCAGCCCCAGGGGGACGGCCTTGATCGACGAGCAGTACTTC.

The V and J genes are TRBV19 and TRBJ2-6; D possibly corresponds to TRBD2 (5 bases). The germline gives CDR1 LNHDA, CDR2 SQIVND (reference sequence). Trimming removed 1 base from V and 2 bases from J, with 15 bases in between. The CDR3 length is 18 residues. CDR3 nucleotide sequence: TGTGCCAGTAGTATAGTTCCGCCCGAGGGTACTGGGGCCAACGTCCTGACTTTC. This codes for CASSIVPPEGTGANVLTF.

The V and J genes are TRBV11-2 and TRBJ1-2; 8 bases match TRBD1. The CDR3 is made up of 15 amino acids. CDR1 SGHAT and CDR2 FQNNGV come from the germline V gene. V was pared by 1 base and J by 4 bases, with 5 bases of the junction left unmatched. CDR3 DNA sequence: TGTGCCAGCAGCTTAGCAGACAGGGGTTCCTATGGCTACACCTTC. Protein product: CASSLADRGSYGYTF.

This clone turned up a few times. The chain has TRBV29-1 and TRBJ2-1; 11 bases match TRBD2. In germline, CDR1 is SQVTM, CDR2 ANQGSEA. Trimming at V came to 4 bases and at J to 6 bases, leaving 14 bases not matched to a gene. The CDR3 length is 17 residues. The DNA for the CDR3 is TGCAGCGTTGGGTTAGTAGCGGGGGGGCCGCTAGTCAATGAGCAGTTCTTC. Translating it yields CSVGLVAGGPLVNEQFF.

This clone was counted once. The gene calls are TRBV9 and TRBJ2-5; 11 nucleotides align to TRBD2. This CDR3 has 15 amino acids. Trimming took 2 bases from V and 5 from J; bases not matched to a gene: 5. Per germline, CDR1 SGDLS and CDR2 YYNGEE. Here the CDR3 reads CASSVSGGGPETQYF. DNA for the CDR3: TGTGCCAGCAGCGTTAGCGGGGGGGGCCCCGAGACCCAGTACTTC.

The chain is built from TRBV19 and TRBJ1-1, with 7 bases fitting TRBD1. Germline V gene data show CDR1 as LNHDA and CDR2 as SQIVND (reference sequence). CDR3 length: 16 residues. V was pared by 2 bases and J by 4 bases, with 10 bases of the junction left unmatched. CDR3 protein: CASSISDRVRGTEAFF. The CDR3 coding sequence is TGTGCCAGTAGTATAAGTGACAGGGTAAGGGGCACTGAAGCTTTCTTT.

The V and J genes are TRBV5-6 and TRBJ2-3; perhaps TRBD2 as D (5 bases). This CDR3 region has 13 residues. Trimming took 4 bases from V and 0 from J, leaving 6 bases between them. Germline lookup yields CDR1 SGHDT and CDR2 YYEEEE. The CDR3 reads CASSTGSTDTQYF. The DNA of the CDR3 is TGTGCCAGCAGCACGGGGAGCACAGATACGCAGTATTTT. The whole variable domain, remainder taken from reference TRBV5-6 and TRBJ2-3, is DAGVTQSPTHLIKTRGQQVTLRCSPKSGHDTVSWYQQALGQGPQFIFQYYEEEERQRGNFPDRFSGHQFPNYSSELNVNALLLGDSALYLCASSTGSTDTQYFGPGTRLTVL.

This chain uses TRBV2 with TRBJ1-1; maybe TRBD1 (6 bases). V lost 3 bases to trimming and J lost 4 bases, with 12 bases between them. Germline V CDR1 and CDR2: SNHLY, FYNNEI. The CDR3 has 14 residues. CDR3 in DNA: TGTGCCAGCAGTGACAGGGGATGGGGCACTGAAGCTTTCTTT. It codes for CASSDRGWGTEAFF.

The chain joins TRBV4-1 to TRBJ1-6, with a tentative D call TRBD1 (6 bases). The CDR3 is 17 amino acids. Germline V CDR1 and CDR2: MGHRA, YSYEKL. The V and J ends lost 1 base and 0 bases respectively, with 10 bases between them. The CDR3 sequence is CASSQGRGSSYNSPLHF. As DNA, the CDR3 is TGCGCCAGCAGCCAAGGAAGGGGGAGCTCCTATAATTCACCCCTCCACTTT.

This clone was found a few times. This chain joins TRBV29-1 and TRBJ2-3, with TRBD1 as a possible D gene (5 bases). This CDR3 has 14 residues. Germline-derived CDR1 and CDR2 are SQVTM and ANQGSEA. The ends were cut back, 4 bases at V and 0 bases at J, with 11 bases in the middle. DNA for the CDR3: TGCAGCGTTGGCCCTAGGGGAAGCACAGATACGCAGTATTTT. Residues: CSVGPRGSTDTQYF.

The chain uses TRBV4-3 and TRBJ2-1; TRBD1 is a possible D gene (6 bases). V lost 1 base and J lost 8, with 12 bases in between. The germline CDR1 and CDR2 sequences are LGHNA and YSLEER. The CDR3 totals 14 residues. This chain's CDR3 is CASSQGRDIDEQFF. The CDR3 coding sequence is TGCGCCAGCAGCCAAGGCAGGGACATCGATGAGCAGTTCTTC.

The chain joins TRBV6-1 to TRBJ1-3, with a possible D match to TRBD1 (6 bases). The CDR3 has 16 residues. Germline CDR1 MNHNS, CDR2 SASEGT. Between the trimmed V and J ends, which lost 0 bases and 0 bases, there was a span of 9 bases. CDR3 region: CASSEATGRSGNTIYF. CDR3 sequence (DNA): TGTGCCAGCAGTGAAGCAACAGGGCGCTCTGGAAACACCATATATTTT.

The CDR3 sequence is CATSRATPRDRGKDTGELFF. In DNA form, the CDR3 reads TGTGCCACCAGCAGGGCGACCCCCCGGGACAGGGGAAAAGACACCGGGGAGCTGTTTTTT. J is TRBJ2-2 and V is TRBV15; 10 positions match TRBD1. The ends lost 3 bases at V and 3 bases at J; junction bases unmatched: 16. The CDR3 contains 20 residues. The germline V gene encodes CDR1 LNHNV and CDR2 YYDKDF (reference sequence).

The chain carries TRBV3-1 (or the pseudogene TRBV3-2) and TRBJ1-2, with TRBD1 as a possible D gene (6 bases). Germline loops: CDR1 LGHDT, CDR2 YNNKEL (reference sequence). The germline V and J ends were trimmed by 4 bases and 7 bases, with 19 bases remaining between them. The CDR3 sequence is 15 residues long. CDR3 sequence: CASSPEPYRARGYTF. The CDR3 DNA reads TGTGCCAGCAGCCCTGAACCGTACAGGGCGCGTGGCTACACCTTC.

This sequence joins TRBV7-9 and TRBJ2-1; perhaps TRBD2 as D (6 bases). V lost 0 bases and J lost 1, with 10 bases in between. The CDR3 has 16 amino acids. Looked up from germline, CDR1 is SEHNR and CDR2 is FQNEAQ (reference sequence). DNA for the CDR3: TGTGCCAGCAGCTTAGCTAGCGGACCATCCTACAATGAGCAGTTCTTC. This sequence encodes CASSLASGPSYNEQFF.

Note on this clone: This may stem from a read error, because a much larger clone lies one nucleotide away. The sample has other DNA sequences that encode this CDR3 too. The chain is built from TRBV14 and TRBJ1-1; unclear D gene. Per germline, CDR1 SGHDN and CDR2 FVKESK. The CDR3 is 13 amino acids. V lost 2 bases and J 1 base, leaving 5 bases between the germline ends. This CDR3 is CASSQYRNTEAFF. As DNA, the CDR3 is TGTGCCAGCAGCCAATACAGGAACACTGAAGCTTTCTTT.

V gene TRBV18 combines with J gene TRBJ1-2; 7 bases match TRBD1. The CDR3 is 15 amino acids. The trim removed 2 bases at V and 3 bases at J, leaving 6 bases unmatched. The V gene's germline CDR1 is KGHSH and CDR2 LQKENI. The CDR3 nucleotides read TGTGCCAGCTCACCAACAGGGGTTTTGGACTATGGCTACACCTTC. This gives the protein CASSPTGVLDYGYTF.

This chain uses TRBV2 with TRBJ1-1; D unresolved. V was pared by 5 bases and J by 3 bases, with 4 bases between. Looked up from germline, CDR1 is SNHLY and CDR2 is FYNNEI. This CDR3 contains 11 residues. In DNA, the CDR3 is TGTGCCAGCAGTCAGTACACTGAAGCTTTCTTT. This encodes CASSQYTEAFF.

The V gene is TRBV6-5, the J gene TRBJ1-4; 8 positions match TRBD1. CDR1 MNHEY and CDR2 SVGAGI come from the germline V gene. The CDR3 runs 13 residues. The V segment lost 6 bases and the J segment 5 bases; nucleotides outside the gene matches: 2. The CDR3 reads CASSRDRNEKLFF. The CDR3 coding sequence is TGTGCCAGCAGCCGGGACAGGAATGAAAAACTGTTTTTT.

This clone was counted between two and nine times. The V call is TRBV12-3 or TRBV12-4, the J call TRBJ1-6; D is perhaps TRBD1 (5 bases). The CDR3 runs to 13 residues. The germline V and J ends were trimmed by 3 bases and 10 bases, with 10 bases remaining between them. The CDR3 bases are TGTGCCAGCAGTTTGGGGGGTTACTCACCCCTCCACTTT. Its protein product is CASSLGGYSPLHF.

The rearrangement joins TRBV2 to TRBJ1-2; a possible D gene is TRBD1 (5 bases). V was trimmed by 4 bases and J by 8 bases, leaving 17 bases between them. The length of the CDR3 is 14 residues. Germline loops: CDR1 SNHLY, CDR2 FYNNEI. The CDR3: CASSGQPPRLGYTF. In DNA, the CDR3 is TGTGCCAGCAGTGGACAGCCCCCTCGCCTGGGCTACACCTTC.

The chain employs TRBV9 and TRBJ2-2; tentative D call: TRBD2 (6 bases). Germline V gene lookup returns CDR1 SGDLS and CDR2 YYNGEE. V gave up 0 bases and J gave up 5 bases, with 17 bases separating them. The CDR3 sequence is 17 residues long. CDR3 nucleotide sequence: TGTGCCAGCAGCGTAGGGCTTAGGTCTAGCGTAACCGGGGAGCTGTTTTTT. It encodes CASSVGLRSSVTGELFF.

V usage is TRBV12-3 or TRBV12-4 and J usage is TRBJ2-5, with no clear D. Trimming took off 5 bases at V and 5 bases at J, with 12 bases between the two ends. The CDR3 contains 13 residues. The CDR3 here is CASSLARVETQYF. The CDR3 nucleotides read TGTGCCAGCAGTCTCGCTAGAGTCGAGACCCAGTACTTC.

V and J are TRBV25-1 and TRBJ1-3; 8 bases line up with TRBD1. Germline V gives CDR1 MGHDK, CDR2 SYGVNS. The junction had 8 bases not matched to a gene; V was cut back by 4 bases and J by 0 bases. This CDR3 comprises 17 residues. The CDR3 protein is CASSGWDRKLSGNTIYF. CDR3 nucleotide sequence: TGTGCCAGCAGTGGTTGGGACAGGAAACTCTCTGGAAACACCATATATTTT.

The V and J genes are TRBV10-2 and TRBJ1-2, with D possibly being TRBD1 (5 bases). Germline V gene lookup returns CDR1 WSHSY and CDR2 SAAADI. The CDR3 spans 13 residues. V lost 5 bases to trimming and J lost 2 bases, with 9 bases between them. The CDR3 region has the DNA TGCGCCAGCAGTAGTCCAGGGAACTATGGCTACACCTTC. Translating gives CASSSPGNYGYTF.